This T cell receptor (beta chain) derives from a study of T cell repertoires in cytomegalovirus infection. At the level of the study: From public TCR beta signatures came an indication of both CMV infection and matching HLA type.

Each CDR3 protein is one row after TCRdb ran MiXCR on the reads. The sample holds more than 75,000 distinct CDR3 sequences, 3.7% seen once. Germline V gives CDR1 SGHRS, CDR2 YFSETQ. This CDR3 spans 16 amino acids. V lost 0 bases and J lost 6, with 18 bases in between. The sequencing sample was made of PBMCs. This chain joins TRBV5-1 and TRBJ1-1; D is possibly TRBD1 (6 bases). The sequence came from a human donor in good health (CMV status not recorded). Some clones in this sample may be carry-over from other donors' samples. The CDR3 region has the DNA TGCGCCAGCAGCTTGGCTTTTCAGGGGTTTGGCGCTGAAGCTTTCTTT. Residues: CASSLAFQGFGAEAFF.